This T cell receptor beta chain was identified during a study of blood T cell repertoires in COVID-19 (dated by TCRdb to between 2020 and 2021). Background on the whole study: Samples covering the acute and convalescent phases of COVID-19 were provided by collaborators in the United States, Italy and Spain. The prospective study material was composed of cDNA or gDNA derived from T cells, B-cell-depleted T cells, or PBMCs. The sample metadata nearly always contained a de-identified subject ID, COVID-19 status, age in years and sex. The repertoires were made available in a free public database intended to serve as a resource for research on the immune response to SARS-CoV-2. Where available, HLA class I and class II types were obtained from metadata supplied by the sample provider rather than from assay-based typing. Samples were obtained from the ongoing ImmuneRACE study (first 160 participants) and from 1,254 subjects provided by 6 global collaborators. The dataset comprised deeply sampled blood TCRbeta repertoires from subjects exposed to, actively infected with, or recovered from COVID-19. The study at large found these results: How much clinical and demographic metadata was included differed by source and by participant, and the metadata was provided uncurated.

Concerning this clone: The antigen it recognizes is unknown. Base qualities are missing; no much larger clone stands one base away.

TCRbeta CDR3 regions were amplified from genomic DNA using the immunoSEQ Assay, a bias-controlled multiplex PCR. In the paper's pipeline: Nucleated cell counts per sample were estimated from amplification of reference gene primers within the assay. To quantify the absolute abundance of each unique TCRbeta CDR3 rearrangement, sequence reads were collapsed and filtered. For each sample, productive Simpson clonality was calculated as the square root of Simpson's diversity index over productive rearrangements. TCRdb provides this immuneACCESS table in a form limited to in-frame rearrangements. Some clones are lacking; in checked studies, under half of them reflect an unresolved V gene, and why the rest are absent is not known. The D gene and trimming were derived from the DNA, and the V and J assignments and clone size from that table. Present in this sample are about 320,000 clones, about 84% of which were seen just once. The ten biggest clones cover around 1.5% of the sample.

Each collaborating institution followed its own protocols to collect whole blood in K2EDTA tubes. For TCRbeta analysis, collaborators shipped samples as frozen whole blood, isolated PBMCs, or DNA extracted from either of those sample types. A distance of 10 bases separates the germline ends of V and J, which lose 2 bases and 1 base respectively. The CDR3, from cysteine to phenylalanine, totals 15 residues. The sequence is cut down to CDR3 DNA, 45 bases in frame from base 1. The germline V gene yields LGHNA for CDR1 and YNFKEQ for CDR2. The source is a woman aged 45-65 years with acute or convalescent COVID-19. Sequenced material: peripheral blood. The receptor chain draws on TRBV4-2 and TRBJ2-3, with no reliable assignment of the D segment. The sequence in DNA is TGTGCCAGCAGCCAACTAGACGGAGGCACAGATACGCAGTATTTT. Translated, this is CASSQLDGGTDTQYF.